These 6 T cell receptor beta chains came from one sample sequenced in a study of blood T cells in healthy people across ages (dated by TCRdb to between 2014 and 2017). Libraries were built with 5' RACE. Sequencing was performed on an Illumina HiSeq 2500. A second roughly 6 to 12 cycle PCR used a sample-barcoded 5' primer and a J-beta primer mix. Clones were called with MiXCR by TCRdb after fastp trimmed the public reads at Q25, and only in-frame beta chains were retained. Rows are combined by CDR3 protein, so each entry shows the most common genes and DNA. This sample is represented by about 620,000 distinct CDR3 sequences; under 25% of them were singletons. Clones ranked in the top ten supply 3.6% of the sample. Sequenced sample: blood. These receptors were collected from a man between 65 and 85 years old in good health.

V is TRBV6-1 and J is TRBJ2-3; D possibly matches TRBD1 or TRBD2 (5 bases each). CDR1 is MNHNS, CDR2 SASEGT, per germline. Trimming cost V 7 bases and J 3 bases, with 17 bases left between them. The CDR3 is 15 residues long. The CDR3 nucleotides are TGTGCCAGCACCGAGGGGCACCTCCTGACAGATACGCAGTATTTT. The encoded protein is CASTEGHLLTDTQYF.

This clonotype was counted at least ten times. The V call is TRBV6-2 or TRBV6-3, the J call TRBJ2-7; D may be TRBD1 (6 bases). There are 14 residues in the CDR3. Germline-derived CDR1 and CDR2 are MNHEY and SVGEGT. V was trimmed by 2 bases and J by 6 bases, leaving 14 bases between them. This chain's CDR3 is CASSYAGAISEQYF. CDR3 coding DNA: TGTGCCAGCAGTTACGCAGGGGCGATATCCGAGCAGTACTTC.

The rearrangement joins TRBV20-1 to TRBJ1-2, with D possibly being TRBD1 (6 bases). In germline, CDR1 is DFQATT, CDR2 SNEGSKA (reference sequence). The CDR3 runs 12 residues. V lost 3 bases and J lost 4, with 9 bases in between. The CDR3 sequence: CSASSDSYGYTF. CDR3 DNA sequence: TGCAGTGCTAGTTCGGACAGCTATGGCTACACCTTC.

The chain is built from TRBV10-2 and TRBJ2-1, with a tentative D call TRBD2 (5 bases). The closer fit of TRBJ2-5 to the DNA end suggests the J call may be wrong. Germline assignment: CDR1 WSHSY and CDR2 SAAADI. This CDR3 region has 14 residues. The CDR3 sequence: CAIQWGGEQETQYF. In nucleotides, the CDR3 is TGCGCCATCCAGTGGGGTGGGGAGCAAGAGACCCAGTACTTC.

This clonotype occurred many times. The chain uses TRBV29-1 and TRBJ2-5; 7 bases are shared with TRBD2. The CDR3 runs 15 residues. From germline, CDR1 is SQVTM and CDR2 ANQGSEA. The V segment lost 4 bases and the J segment 2 bases; nucleotides outside the gene matches: 10. The CDR3 is CSVASSSGEQETQYF. The CDR3 nucleotides are TGCAGCGTTGCATCTTCTAGCGGAGAACAAGAGACCCAGTACTTC.

This clonotype was detected only a few times. Sequence at one end of the junction differs from germline and may be a read error. The V gene is TRBV28, the J gene TRBJ1-2, with D maybe TRBD1 (5 bases). Germline V CDR1 and CDR2: MDHEN, SYDVKM. The CDR3 length is 13 residues. The CDR3 is CARSLPGQGFQAF. The CDR3 region has the DNA TGTGCCCGCAGCCTTCCGGGCCAGGGTTTTCAGGCCTTC.